This T cell receptor beta chain was observed in a study of blood T cell repertoires in COVID-19. Overall study context: Sample material is recorded as cDNA or gDNA derived from T cells, B-cell-depleted T cells, or PBMCs.

The CDR3 runs to 15 residues. CDR1 is SGHRS and CDR2 is YFSETQ in the germline V gene. Clones were read by immunoSEQ multiplex PCR, and TCRdb kept only the in-frame ones, dropping some. The top ten clones hold approximately 3.5% of a sample with about 99,000 clones, almost 90% of them seen once. Points on this clone: At one end the junction does not follow the germline gene, possibly because of a read error.

This clonotype was sampled from a human donor in a cohort sampled during active COVID-19. This chain connects TRBV5-1 to TRBJ2-7; TRBD2 matches 8 bases. The sequenced sample was peripheral blood. As DNA, the CDR3 is TGCGCCAGCAGCTTGGCCGGGGGGGCTTCCTTCGAGCAGTACTTC. Its translation: CASSLAGGASFEQYF.